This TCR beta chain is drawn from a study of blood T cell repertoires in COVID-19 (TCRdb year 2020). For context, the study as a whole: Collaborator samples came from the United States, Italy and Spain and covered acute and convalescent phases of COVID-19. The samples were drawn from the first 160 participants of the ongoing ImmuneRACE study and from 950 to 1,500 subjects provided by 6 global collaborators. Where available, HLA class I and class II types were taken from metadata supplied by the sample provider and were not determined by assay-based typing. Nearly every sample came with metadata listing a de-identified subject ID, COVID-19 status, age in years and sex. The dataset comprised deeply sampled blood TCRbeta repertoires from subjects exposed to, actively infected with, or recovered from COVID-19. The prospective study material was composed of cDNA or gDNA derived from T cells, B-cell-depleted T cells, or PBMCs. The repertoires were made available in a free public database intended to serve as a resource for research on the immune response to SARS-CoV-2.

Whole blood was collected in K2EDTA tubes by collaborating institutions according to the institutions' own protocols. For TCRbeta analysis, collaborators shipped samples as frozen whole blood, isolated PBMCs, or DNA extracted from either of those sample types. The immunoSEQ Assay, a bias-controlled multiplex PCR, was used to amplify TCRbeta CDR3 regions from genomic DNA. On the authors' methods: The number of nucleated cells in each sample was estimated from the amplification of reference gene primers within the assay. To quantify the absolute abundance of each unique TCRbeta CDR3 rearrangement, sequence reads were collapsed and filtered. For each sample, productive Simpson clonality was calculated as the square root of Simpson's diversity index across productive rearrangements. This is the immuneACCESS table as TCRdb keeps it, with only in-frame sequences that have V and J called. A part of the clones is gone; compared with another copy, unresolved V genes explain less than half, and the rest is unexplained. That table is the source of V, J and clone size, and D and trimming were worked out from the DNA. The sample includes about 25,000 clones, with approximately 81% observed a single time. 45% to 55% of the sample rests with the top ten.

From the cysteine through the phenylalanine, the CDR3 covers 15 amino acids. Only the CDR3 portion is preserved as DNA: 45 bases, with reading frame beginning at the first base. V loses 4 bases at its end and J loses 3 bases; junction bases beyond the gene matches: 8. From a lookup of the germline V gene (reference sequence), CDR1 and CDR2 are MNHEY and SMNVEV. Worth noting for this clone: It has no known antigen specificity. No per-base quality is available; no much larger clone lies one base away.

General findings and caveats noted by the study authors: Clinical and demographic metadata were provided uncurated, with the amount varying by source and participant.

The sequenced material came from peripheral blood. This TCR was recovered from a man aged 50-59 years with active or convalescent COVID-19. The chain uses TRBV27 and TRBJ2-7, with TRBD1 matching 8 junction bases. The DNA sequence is TGTGCCAGCAGTTACATGACAGGGGCGTTCTACGAGCAGTACTTC. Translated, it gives CASSYMTGAFYEQYF.